This entry is about one TCR beta chain. The entry originates in a study of neurological immune-mediated disorders. Specified time point: longitudinal time-point 1 (baseline). TCRdb itself ran the 5' RACE reads through MiXCR, one entry per CDR3 protein. The sample has some 71,000 distinct CDR3 sequences; roughly 10% are singletons. This CDR3 has 14 amino acids. Germline CDR1 and CDR2: SQVTM and ANQGSEA. V lost 6 bases and J 5 bases, leaving 16 bases between the germline ends. Sequenced: PBMCs. This chain joins TRBV29-1 and TRBJ1-4; D perhaps matches TRBD1 (5 bases). The TCR was taken from a young man in good health. CDR3 in amino acids: CSVTDVWTNEKLFF. The CDR3 bases are TGCAGCGTGACCGACGTCTGGACAAATGAAAAACTGTTTTTT.